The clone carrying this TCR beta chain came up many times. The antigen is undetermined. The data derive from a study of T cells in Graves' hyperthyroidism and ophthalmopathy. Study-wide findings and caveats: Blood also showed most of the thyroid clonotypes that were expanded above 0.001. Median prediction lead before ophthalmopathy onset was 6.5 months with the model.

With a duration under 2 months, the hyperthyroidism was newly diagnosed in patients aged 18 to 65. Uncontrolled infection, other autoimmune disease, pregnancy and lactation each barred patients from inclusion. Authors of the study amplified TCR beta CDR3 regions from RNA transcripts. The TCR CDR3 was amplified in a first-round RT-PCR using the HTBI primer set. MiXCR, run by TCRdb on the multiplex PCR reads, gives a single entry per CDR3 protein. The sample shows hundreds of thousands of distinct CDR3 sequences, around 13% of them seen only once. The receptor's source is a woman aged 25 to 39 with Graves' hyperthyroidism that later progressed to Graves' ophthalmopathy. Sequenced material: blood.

The CDR3 region has the DNA TGTGCCAGCAAGACTAGCGCCGCCTCCTACGAGCAGTACTTC. Translated: CASKTSAASYEQYF. V usage is TRBV2 and J usage is TRBJ2-7; 8 nucleotides line up with TRBD2. The CDR3 covers 14 residues. The J segment lost 0 bases and the V segment lost 7 bases, leaving 5 bases of the junction unmatched. Germline CDR1 SNHLY, CDR2 FYNNEI.